This T cell receptor (beta chain) was profiled in a study of blood T cell repertoires in COVID-19. The CDR3 consists of 15 residues. CDR1 MNHEY and CDR2 SVGAGI come from the germline V gene. The ends were cut back, 0 bases at V and 2 bases at J, with 7 bases in the middle. Sequencing was performed with immunoSEQ multiplex PCR; in TCRdb, only in-frame clones are kept and a portion is missing. The repertoire holds about 48,000 clones, 80% to 90% seen once, with around 15% in the top ten. The chain joins TRBV6-5 to TRBJ2-2, with D possibly being TRBD1 (5 bases). The sequence was obtained from a human donor in a cohort sampled during active COVID-19. Sequencing was performed on peripheral blood. CDR3 DNA sequence: TGTGCCAGCAGTTACTCGACAGCTAACACCGGGGAGCTGTTTTTT. Translated, it gives CASSYSTANTGELFF.